This TCR beta chain was obtained from a study of T cells in Graves' hyperthyroidism and ophthalmopathy. Thyroid ultrasound, orbital computed tomography, clinical symptoms, and serum thyroxine and TRAb underpinned diagnoses. Germline V gene data show CDR1 as MNHEY and CDR2 as SVGEGT. The CDR3 is made up of 15 amino acids. The V and J ends lost 4 bases and 4 bases, in that order; junction bases with no gene match: 5. Template material for amplifying TCR beta CDR3 regions consisted of RNA transcripts. RT-PCR in the first round (using the HTBI primer set) targeted the TCR CDR3. TCRdb itself ran the multiplex PCR reads through MiXCR, one entry per CDR3 protein. The data show roughly 500,000 distinct CDR3 sequences, with around a quarter seen just once and about 11% held by the top ten.

Sequenced: blood. The TCR was taken from a woman aged 25 to 39 with Graves' ophthalmopathy. The chain recombines TRBV6-2 or TRBV6-3 with TRBJ1-1; 11 bases map to TRBD1. This CDR3 is CASSSPDRGPTEAFF. CDR3 coding DNA: TGTGCCAGCAGTTCGCCGGACAGGGGGCCCACTGAAGCTTTCTTT.